The entry that follows covers one T cell receptor (beta chain) sequence. Its specificity is not known. This sample is drawn from a study of human versus mouse CDR3 diversity and MHC coevolution. Whole-study results and caveats: Among all groups, most of the three human donors showed least clonal inequality.

CDR3 length: 20 residues. V was shortened by 4 bases and J by 0 bases, with 26 bases between the two germline ends. Germline assignment: CDR1 SGHRS and CDR2 YFSETQ. The table came from immunoSEQ multiplex PCR; TCRdb's copy has only in-frame clones and leaves some out. The table includes more than 60,000 clones, around 93% detected once. This sequence originates from a person between 25 and 70 years old in good health. The rearrangement uses TRBV5-1 and TRBJ1-5, with D possibly being TRBD1 (6 bases). Sequencing was done on a sample of naive CD4+ T cells from blood. Stated subset: CD45RO-negative CD62L-positive naive CD4 T cells. The CDR3 is CASSPGSPGARTNSNQPQHF. As DNA, the CDR3 is TGCGCCAGCAGCCCGGGGTCCCCAGGGGCGCGGACGAATAGCAATCAGCCCCAGCATTTT. Together with reference TRBV5-1 and TRBJ1-5, the CDR3 gives the full variable domain: KAGVTQTPRYLIKTRGQQVTLSCSPISGHRSVSWYQQTPGQGLQFLFEYFSETQRNKGNFPGRFSGRQFSNSRSEMNVSTLELGDSALYLCASSPGSPGARTNSNQPQHFGDGTRLSIL.